Presented here are 27 T cell receptor beta chains from one specimen sequenced in a study of CD8 T cells in ankylosing spondylitis. TCRdb re-analysed the 5' RACE reads in MiXCR, keeping a single row per CDR3 protein. The sample lists approximately 200,000 distinct CDR3 sequences; around 13% were seen once. The specimen sequenced was blood, either unsorted or a sorted T cell fraction (not recorded which). These TCRs come from a male donor with ankylosing spondylitis or in good health (not recorded which).

Here the CDR3 reads CASSYAGIANEQFF. The CDR3 DNA sequence: TGTGCCAGCAGTTACGCGGGTATAGCCAATGAGCAGTTCTTC. This chain links TRBV6-5 with TRBJ2-1, with D perhaps TRBD2 (5 bases). Germline loops: CDR1 MNHEY, CDR2 SVGAGI. Trimming shortened V by 2 bases and J by 6 bases, and 11 bases separated the two germline ends. The CDR3 sequence is 14 residues long.

The chain employs TRBV29-1 and TRBJ1-5; no clear D. V gave up 6 bases and J gave up 0 bases, with 12 bases separating them. CDR3 length: 14 residues. In germline, CDR1 is SQVTM, CDR2 ANQGSEA. CDR3 protein: CSVSDGYSNQPQHF. The CDR3 DNA reads as TGCAGCGTCTCTGACGGCTATAGCAATCAGCCCCAGCATTTT.

The chain couples TRBV19 to TRBJ2-3; D call uncertain. CDR1 LNHDA and CDR2 SQIVND come from the germline V gene (reference sequence). Deletions cut 5 bases from V and 4 bases from J, with 16 bases between. The CDR3 totals 15 residues. CDR3 sequence (DNA): TGTGCCAGTAGTCCGCCGGCCGCTGGGGCAGATACGCAGTATTTT. It encodes CASSPPAAGADTQYF.

A few counts support this clonotype. The V call is TRBV3-1, the J call TRBJ2-3; 14 bases fit TRBD2. V lost 6 bases, J lost 6 bases, and 11 bases stayed unmatched. Germline loops: CDR1 LGHDT, CDR2 YNNKEL (reference sequence). The CDR3 has 17 amino acids. The CDR3 DNA sequence: TGTGCCAGCAGTACCGGGACTAGCGGGAGTCGGTGGGATACGCAGTATTTT. It encodes CASSTGTSGSRWDTQYF.

This clonotype has more than one count but fewer than ten. This sequence joins TRBV5-1 and TRBJ2-1, with D perhaps matching TRBD1 or TRBD2 (5 bases each). The V gene's germline CDR1 is SGHRS and CDR2 YFSETQ. CDR3 length equals 16 residues. V was shortened by 5 bases and J by 3 bases, with 18 bases between the two germline ends. CDR3 bases: TGCGCCAGCAGGGGGGAGTGGCGGAGTTACTACAATGAGCAGTTCTTC. Translated, it gives CASRGEWRSYYNEQFF.

In its sample, this clonotype was seen many times. The J gene is TRBJ2-7, the V gene TRBV11-2, with D possibly being TRBD2 (6 bases). V was trimmed by 3 bases and J by 0 bases, leaving 15 bases between them. The CDR3 has 16 amino acids. CDR1 SGHAT and CDR2 FQNNGV come from the germline V gene. CDR3 protein: CASSLVGGASSYEQYF. For the CDR3, the DNA is TGTGCCAGCAGCTTGGTCGGAGGGGCGAGCTCCTACGAGCAGTACTTC.

V usage is TRBV29-1 and J usage is TRBJ1-2, with D possibly TRBD1 on 5 matching bases. The CDR3 runs 13 residues. The germline gives CDR1 SQVTM, CDR2 ANQGSEA. V lost 7 bases and J 3 bases, leaving 15 bases between the germline ends. CDR3 sequence reads: CSAGTLSHYGYTF. The CDR3 DNA is TGCAGCGCCGGGACCCTTTCTCACTATGGCTACACCTTC.

This clonotype came up many times. J is TRBJ2-2 and V is TRBV20-1; 8 nucleotides line up with TRBD2. The ends lost 0 bases at V and 1 base at J; junction bases unmatched: 4. CDR1 and CDR2 (germline): DFQATT, SNEGSKA (reference sequence). CDR3 length: 16 amino acids. The CDR3 region is CSARDGRAENTGELFF. CDR3 sequence (DNA): TGCAGTGCTAGAGACGGGAGGGCCGAGAACACCGGGGAGCTGTTTTTT.

This clonotype was seen a few times. The J gene is TRBJ2-7, the V gene TRBV5-1; 8 bases are a match to TRBD1. This CDR3 is 17 amino acids long. J gave up 4 bases and V 0 bases, and 12 bases lay outside the gene matches. CDR1 and CDR2 (germline): SGHRS, YFSETQ. CDR3 residues: CASSLAGPGQEHYEQYF. Written as DNA, the CDR3 is TGCGCCAGCAGCTTGGCAGGACCGGGACAGGAGCATTACGAGCAGTACTTC. The whole variable domain, filled in from reference TRBV5-1 and TRBJ2-7, reads KAGVTQTPRYLIKTRGQQVTLSCSPISGHRSVSWYQQTPGQGLQFLFEYFSETQRNKGNFPGRFSGRQFSNSRSEMNVSTLELGDSALYLCASSLAGPGQEHYEQYFGPGTRLTVT.

Comment on this clonotype: One end of the junction is discordant with germline, which a read error may explain. This rearrangement joins TRBV7-9 to TRBJ2-2, with a possible D match to TRBD2 (6 bases). The CDR3 has 13 amino acids. The germline CDR1 and CDR2 sequences are SEHNR and FQNEAQ (reference sequence). CDR3 DNA sequence: TGTGCCAGCAGCTGGGGATCTGGCGGGGAGCTGCTTTTT. Protein sequence: CASSWGSGGELLF.

CDR3 DNA: TGTGCCAGCAGCTTAAGCCGTTCCTACGAGCAGTACTTC. Residues: CASSLSRSYEQYF. This chain links TRBV7-9 with TRBJ2-7; D is unresolved. The germline V gene has CDR1 SEHNR and CDR2 FQNEAQ (reference sequence). The CDR3 loop spans 13 amino acids. V lost 2 bases and J 1 base, leaving 6 bases between the germline ends.

The J gene is TRBJ2-7, the V gene TRBV5-1; the match to TRBD1 covers 12 bases. Germline loops: CDR1 SGHRS, CDR2 YFSETQ. The CDR3 spans 14 residues. With V trimmed by 4 bases and J by 5 bases, 4 bases remained unmatched. CDR3 region: CASSPGQGADEQYF. DNA for the CDR3: TGCGCCAGCAGCCCGGGACAGGGGGCTGACGAGCAGTACTTC.

A few counts support this clonotype. V usage is TRBV12-3 or TRBV12-4 and J usage is TRBJ1-1; no definite D call. Trimming took off 1 base at V and 4 bases at J, with 7 bases between the two ends. This CDR3 has 13 amino acids. Written as DNA, the CDR3 is TGTGCCAGCAGTTTAGGAGCCAGCACTGAAGCTTTCTTT. Encoded protein: CASSLGASTEAFF.

This clonotype was recorded a few times. The chain is built from TRBV29-1 and TRBJ1-2, with D tentatively TRBD1 (6 bases). Trimming removed 4 bases at V and 4 bases at J, with 7 bases between. The CDR3 loop spans 11 amino acids. Per germline, CDR1 SQVTM and CDR2 ANQGSEA. CDR3 in DNA: TGCAGCGTTGTGACAGGCTATGGCTACACCTTC. Translation: CSVVTGYGYTF.

This rearrangement joins TRBV11-2 to TRBJ2-1; no firm D call. V gave up 4 bases and J gave up 7 bases, with 8 bases separating them. The length of the CDR3 is 12 residues. From germline, CDR1 is SGHAT and CDR2 FQNNGV. The CDR3 sequence: CASSYAANEQFF. For the CDR3, the DNA is TGTGCCAGCAGCTATGCCGCGAATGAGCAGTTCTTC.

Only a few counts were recorded for this clonotype. The chain recombines TRBV12-3 or TRBV12-4 with TRBJ2-7, with TRBD1 matching 9 bases. Trimming took 6 bases from V and 5 from J; bases not matched to a gene: 2. The CDR3 is made up of 12 amino acids. The CDR3 region is CASRTGGNEQYF. The CDR3 DNA sequence: TGTGCCAGCAGGACAGGGGGGAACGAGCAGTACTTC.

In its sample, this clonotype was seen many times. The chain recombines TRBV5-6 with TRBJ2-1; D is uncertain. Germline-derived CDR1 and CDR2 are SGHDT and YYEEEE. V was pared by 0 bases and J by 5 bases, with 9 bases between. This CDR3 is built from 14 residues. The chain's CDR3 is CASSLGFQDNEQFF. The CDR3 DNA is TGTGCCAGCAGCTTGGGGTTTCAGGACAATGAGCAGTTCTTC.

The table lists this clonotype with a few counts. The chain is built from TRBV19 and TRBJ2-7; D possibly corresponds to TRBD2 (6 bases). Per germline, CDR1 LNHDA and CDR2 SQIVND (reference sequence). The V and J ends lost 10 bases and 2 bases respectively, with 18 bases between them. This CDR3 is built from 14 residues. The CDR3 is CATRPAGTPYEQYF. CDR3 nucleotide sequence: TGTGCCACCCGCCCGGCAGGGACTCCCTACGAGCAGTACTTC.

This clonotype has just a few counts. The chain uses TRBV9 and TRBJ2-7, with 12 nucleotides matching TRBD1. The CDR3 is made up of 16 amino acids. J lost 4 bases, V lost 0 bases, and 5 bases had no gene match. Germline loops: CDR1 SGDLS, CDR2 YYNGEE. This CDR3 reads CASSVVAGQGAYEQYF. In nucleotides, the CDR3 is TGTGCCAGCAGCGTAGTGGCGGGACAGGGGGCATACGAGCAGTACTTC. Filled out from reference TRBV9 and TRBJ2-7, the complete variable domain reads DSGVTQTPKHLITATGQRVTLRCSPRSGDLSVYWYQQSLDQGLQFLIQYYNGEERAKGNILERFSAQQFPDLHSELNLSSLELGDSALYFCASSVVAGQGAYEQYFGPGTRLTVT.

This clonotype came up a few times. V is TRBV10-3 and J is TRBJ2-1; D call uncertain. This CDR3 is 16 amino acids long. The germline CDR1 and CDR2 sequences are ENHRY and SYGVKD. Trimming cost V 4 bases and J 10 bases, with 23 bases left between them. The CDR3 DNA reads TGTGCCATCAGTGTCGACGACCAGGTTACCTCCGGGGAGCAGTTCTTC. Its translation: CAISVDDQVTSGEQFF.

In its sample, this clonotype was seen a few times. J is TRBJ2-7 and V is TRBV5-1, with D maybe TRBD1 (5 bases). The CDR3 runs 15 residues. Trimming shortened V by 5 bases and J by 3 bases, and 18 bases separated the two germline ends. Germline V gene data show CDR1 as SGHRS and CDR2 as YFSETQ. CDR3 DNA sequence: TGCGCCAGCAGGTCCGACAGTTTCGGCTTCTACGAGCAGTACTTC. The encoded protein is CASRSDSFGFYEQYF.

This clonotype was picked up many times. The chain has TRBV5-1 and TRBJ1-3, with D possibly matching TRBD1 (6 bases). V was clipped by 1 base and J by 0 bases, with 11 bases between them. This CDR3 spans 16 amino acids. Germline V gene sequence: CDR1 SGHRS, CDR2 YFSETQ. The CDR3 DNA follows: TGCGCCAGCAGCTTGTTGGACAGCTCCTCTGGAAACACCATATATTTT. Its protein product is CASSLLDSSSGNTIYF.

The V gene is TRBV4-1, the J gene TRBJ2-7; 9 nucleotides line up with TRBD2. Germline V gives CDR1 MGHRA, CDR2 YSYEKL. Trimming at V came to 0 bases and at J to 6 bases, leaving 9 bases not matched to a gene. CDR3 length: 16 amino acids. In DNA, the CDR3 is TGCGCCAGCAGCCAAGATCCTAGCGGGGTGCTTGGCGAGCAGTACTTC. This codes for CASSQDPSGVLGEQYF.

At least ten counts were recorded for this clonotype. The chain recombines TRBV12-3 or TRBV12-4 with TRBJ2-7; D unclear. The CDR3 spans 11 residues. Trimming pared 3 bases from V and 3 bases from J, leaving 3 bases between. CDR3 coding DNA: TGTGCCAGCAGTTTTAACTACGAGCAGTACTTC. It specifies CASSFNYEQYF.

The J gene is TRBJ2-1, the V gene TRBV7-2, with 10 bases identical to TRBD2. In germline, CDR1 is SGHTA, CDR2 FQGNSA. After removal of 2 bases from V and 7 bases from J, the junction contained 8 bases not matched to a gene. CDR3 size: 16 residues. Written as DNA, the CDR3 is TGTGCCAGCAGCTTAACGAGCGGGGGGGCCTGGAATGAGCAGTTCTTC. Translation gives CASSLTSGGAWNEQFF.

This clonotype was observed a handful of times. The chain links TRBV10-3 to TRBJ2-7; TRBD2 matches 8 bases. The CDR3 spans 13 residues. Unmatched junction bases numbered 9, after V lost 10 bases and J lost 4 bases. Germline-derived CDR1 and CDR2 are ENHRY and SYGVKD. The DNA of the CDR3 is TGTGCCACCGGGGGGGGTAGCGAGTACGAGCAGTACTTC. As protein: CATGGGSEYEQYF.

The genes are TRBV30 and TRBJ2-1, with 14 bases that match TRBD2. This CDR3 is 17 amino acids long. V shed 3 bases and J 3 bases; nucleotides not matched to a gene: 7. CDR1 and CDR2 (germline): GTSNPN, SVGIG (reference sequence). CDR3 residues: CAWSPTTSGRDYNEQFF. DNA for the CDR3: TGTGCCTGGAGCCCCACGACTAGCGGGAGGGACTACAATGAGCAGTTCTTC.